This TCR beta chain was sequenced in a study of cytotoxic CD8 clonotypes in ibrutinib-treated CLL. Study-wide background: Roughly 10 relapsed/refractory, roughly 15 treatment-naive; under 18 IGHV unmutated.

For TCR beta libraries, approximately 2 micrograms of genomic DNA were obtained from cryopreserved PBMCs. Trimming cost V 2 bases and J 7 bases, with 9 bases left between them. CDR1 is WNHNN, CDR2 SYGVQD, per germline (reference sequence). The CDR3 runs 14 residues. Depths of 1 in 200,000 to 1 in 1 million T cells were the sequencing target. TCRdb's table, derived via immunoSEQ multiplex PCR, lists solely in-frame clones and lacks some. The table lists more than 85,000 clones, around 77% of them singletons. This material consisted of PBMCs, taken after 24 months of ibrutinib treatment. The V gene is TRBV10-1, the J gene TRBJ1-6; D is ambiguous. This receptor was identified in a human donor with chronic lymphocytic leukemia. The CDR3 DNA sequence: TGCGCCAGCAGTGAGGGACGGAGGAATTCACCCCTCCACTTT. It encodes CASSEGRRNSPLHF.